A single sample is the source of the 16 T cell receptor beta chains below, sequenced in a study of blood T cell repertoires in COVID-19. Profiled with immunoSEQ multiplex PCR; TCRdb holds only in-frame clones, not every one. The sample gives some 400,000 clones, about nine tenths of which show up once; around 1.7% is in the top ten. Sequenced input: PBMCs or T cells enriched from blood (not recorded which). Every receptor here comes from a woman aged 25-40 years who had recovered from COVID-19.

J is TRBJ1-1 and V is TRBV14; 7 bases map to TRBD1. The V segment lost 0 bases and the J segment 1 base; nucleotides outside the gene matches: 2. This CDR3 has 15 residues. The germline V gene encodes CDR1 SGHDN and CDR2 FVKESK. The CDR3 region is CASSQDWTGNTEAFF. CDR3 DNA: TGTGCCAGCAGCCAAGACTGGACAGGGAACACTGAAGCTTTCTTT.

J is TRBJ1-5 and V is TRBV7-6; D is unclear. Trimming took off 2 bases at V and 0 bases at J, with 8 bases between the two ends. Germline-derived CDR1 and CDR2 are SGHVS and FNYEAQ. The CDR3 length is 15 residues. The CDR3 DNA follows: TGTGCCAGCAGCTTAAAAGCGGATAGCAATCAGCCCCAGCATTTT. As protein: CASSLKADSNQPQHF.

This sequence joins TRBV4-1 and TRBJ2-1, with a weak D call TRBD2 (6 bases). Germline V gives CDR1 MGHRA, CDR2 YSYEKL. The CDR3 totals 16 residues. Trimming left V 5 bases short and J 0 bases short, with 14 bases between. CDR3 coding DNA: TGCGCCAGCAGCTTGGGACTCCTTAGCTCCTACAATGAGCAGTTCTTC. Translating gives CASSLGLLSSYNEQFF.

J is TRBJ1-4 and V is TRBV4-2, with D possibly TRBD1 on 5 matching bases. Germline V gives CDR1 LGHNA, CDR2 YNFKEQ. V lost 7 bases and J 6 bases, leaving 15 bases between the germline ends. The CDR3 covers 14 residues. The CDR3: CASIDRGGDEKLFF. In DNA, the CDR3 is TGTGCCAGCATTGACCGGGGCGGGGATGAAAAACTGTTTTTT.

The gene calls are TRBV6-1 and TRBJ2-1; TRBD2 matches 13 bases. The CDR3 is made up of 17 amino acids. V shed 4 bases and J 4 bases; nucleotides not matched to a gene: 7. Germline V CDR1 and CDR2: MNHNS, SASEGT. The CDR3 sequence is CASSGVKGLAGYNEQFF. CDR3 DNA: TGTGCCAGCAGTGGGGTAAAGGGACTAGCGGGATACAATGAGCAGTTCTTC.

V usage is TRBV18 and J usage is TRBJ2-5, with a tentative D call TRBD2 (5 bases). The CDR3 covers 13 residues. Germline CDR1 and CDR2: KGHSH and LQKENI. The V end was cut by 3 bases, the J end by 5 bases, with 10 bases between. CDR3 bases: TGTGCCAGCTCACCGTCCGGGAAGGAGACCCAGTACTTC. Translation: CASSPSGKETQYF.

The rearrangement links TRBV21-1 to TRBJ2-7; the tabulated D call, TRBD2, remains unverified against the DNA. TRBV21-1 is reported as a pseudogene. CDR3 size: 16 residues. The CDR3 nucleotides are TGTGCCAGCAGCAAAGCGACTAGCGGGAGAACCTACGAGCAGTACTTC. The encoded protein is CASSKATSGRTYEQYF.

The table lists this clone with a count of one. CDR3 in DNA: TGTGCCAGTGTAGCACAGAACACTGAAGCTTTCTTT. Translated: CASVAQNTEAFF. This chain connects TRBV6-5 to TRBJ1-1, with D uncertain. Germline V gene data show CDR1 as MNHEY and CDR2 as SVGAGI. V was clipped by 9 bases and J by 1 base, with 9 bases between them. This CDR3 region has 12 residues.

This clone has only one observation. This chain uses TRBV3-1 (or the pseudogene TRBV3-2) with TRBJ1-2; the match to TRBD1 covers 11 bases. This CDR3 spans 15 amino acids. The germline CDR1 and CDR2 sequences are LGHDT and YNNKEL (reference sequence). The V segment lost 4 bases and the J segment 3 bases; nucleotides outside the gene matches: 4. CDR3 protein: CASSLRDRGDYGYTF. The CDR3 DNA reads TGTGCCAGCAGCCTAAGGGACAGGGGGGACTATGGCTACACCTTC.

Here the CDR3 reads CASSQVDRATEAFF. The CDR3 bases are TGCGCCAGCAGCCAAGTCGACAGGGCCACTGAAGCTTTCTTT. V and J are TRBV4-1 and TRBJ1-1; 7 bases fit TRBD1. This CDR3 comprises 14 residues. Germline trimming cut 1 base from V and 4 bases from J; bases unmatched to any gene: 3. Germline V lookup: CDR1 MGHRA, CDR2 YSYEKL.

The gene calls are TRBV5-4 and TRBJ1-1, with D possibly being TRBD1 (5 bases). The germline V and J ends were trimmed by 6 bases and 3 bases, with 18 bases remaining between them. The CDR3 runs 15 residues. The V gene's germline CDR1 is SGHNT and CDR2 YYREEE (reference sequence). CDR3 DNA: TGTGCCAGCACCAAAGGAGGGAGGGGAGACACTGAAGCTTTCTTT. Its translation is CASTKGGRGDTEAFF.

The V call is TRBV5-4, the J call TRBJ1-1; TRBD1 is a possible D gene (6 bases). Germline CDR1 reads SGHNT; CDR2 reads YYREEE (reference sequence). The V gene lost 0 bases and the J gene lost 7 bases, with 16 bases spanning the gap. The CDR3 sequence is 15 residues long. The CDR3: CASSLEQGVPIEAFF. CDR3 nucleotides: TGTGCCAGCAGCTTGGAACAGGGCGTACCGATTGAAGCTTTCTTT.

The chain couples TRBV6-5 to TRBJ1-5; the D gene is possibly TRBD1 (5 bases). The CDR3 extends over 12 amino acids. Deletions cut 6 bases from V and 2 bases from J, with 5 bases between. Germline V gives CDR1 MNHEY, CDR2 SVGAGI. CDR3 coding DNA: TGTGCCAGCAGGACAGGCAATCAGCCCCAGCATTTT. Its protein is CASRTGNQPQHF.

The chain combines TRBV7-9 with TRBJ1-2; D might be TRBD1 (6 bases). CDR3 size: 13 residues. Germline V lookup: CDR1 SEHNR, CDR2 FQNEAQ (reference sequence). V gave up 5 bases and J gave up 7 bases, with 14 bases separating them. The CDR3 DNA is TGTGCCAGCAGCCCCTCGGGACACTTTGGCTACACCTTC. The encoded protein is CASSPSGHFGYTF. Full variable domain (missing parts from reference TRBV7-9 and TRBJ1-2): DTGVSQNPRHKITKRGQNVTFRCDPISEHNRLYWYRQTLGQGPEFLTYFQNEAQLEKSRLLSDRFSAERPKGSFSTLEIQRTEQGDSAMYLCASSPSGHFGYTFGSGTRLTVV.

J is TRBJ2-7 and V is TRBV7-2; tentative D call: TRBD2 (5 bases). The CDR3 has 15 residues. Deletions cut 5 bases from V and 3 bases from J, with 17 bases between. Germline CDR1 and CDR2: SGHTA and FQGNSA. This CDR3 is CASSRSMGRLYEQYF. The CDR3 DNA reads as TGTGCCAGCAGCAGGAGCATGGGGAGACTCTACGAGCAGTACTTC.

This chain joins TRBV6-5 and TRBJ2-7; weak D call: TRBD2 (6 bases). The CDR3 totals 13 residues. Per the germline V gene, CDR1 is MNHEY and CDR2 is SVGAGI. The ends were cut back, 10 bases at V and 0 bases at J, with 13 bases in the middle. CDR3 loop: CATKDGSSYEQYF. The DNA of the CDR3 is TGTGCCACGAAGGACGGGAGCTCCTACGAGCAGTACTTC.